This TCR beta chain was profiled in a study of blood T cell repertoires in COVID-19. Study-wide background: Samples representing acute and convalescent COVID-19 were sourced from the United States, Italy and Spain.

Germline CDR1 reads SEHNR; CDR2 reads FQNEAQ (reference sequence). V dropped 2 bases and J dropped 1 base, with 17 bases sitting between them. The CDR3 extends over 17 amino acids. In the original processing: Estimates of nucleated cell counts were drawn from the amplification of reference gene primers. Assay: immunoSEQ multiplex PCR; the TCRdb copy retains only in-frame clones and omits some. V, J and clone size derive from that table, while D and trimming were established from the DNA sequence. This sample has 200,000 to 300,000 clones; approximately 85% occur once, and the top ten carry roughly 0.8%.

The sequence derives from a woman aged 25 to 39 with acute or convalescent COVID-19. This chain joins TRBV7-9 and TRBJ1-1, with D hard to call. Sequencing input: peripheral blood. Written as DNA, the CDR3 is TGTGCCAGCAGCTTATTACGGATTGCGGGAAAGAACACTGAAGCTTTCTTT. Amino acids: CASSLLRIAGKNTEAFF.